These 23 T cell receptor beta chains share one sample of origin, sequenced in a study of tumor T cells in aggressive B-cell lymphoma. Profiled with immunoSEQ multiplex PCR; TCRdb holds only in-frame clones, not every one. The profile shows approximately 3,000 clones, approximately 89% of them singletons. Specimen: tumor tissue. These receptors were taken from an adult with diffuse large B cell lymphoma.

CDR3 nucleotides: TGTGCCAGCAAGAGACACATGAACACTGAAGCTTTCTTT. Translated, it gives CASKRHMNTEAFF. The chain has TRBV27 and TRBJ1-1, with D hard to call. This CDR3 is built from 13 residues. CDR1 MNHEY and CDR2 SMNVEV come from the germline V gene (reference sequence). V shed 7 bases and J shed 0 bases, with 9 bases lying between them.

V gene TRBV19 combines with J gene TRBJ1-1; D remains ambiguous. The CDR3 loop spans 13 amino acids. Germline V gene data show CDR1 as LNHDA and CDR2 as SQIVND (reference sequence). Between the trimmed V and J ends, which lost 1 base and 1 base, there was a span of 4 bases. The CDR3, as DNA: TGTGCCAGTAGTATAGCCCGGAACACTGAAGCTTTCTTT. It encodes CASSIARNTEAFF.

Turning to this clone: Other DNA sequences of this sample code for an identical CDR3. The chain employs TRBV5-1 and TRBJ1-2; TRBD1 aligns across 8 bases. Trimming removed 4 bases from V and 6 bases from J; junction bases left unmatched: 5. The CDR3 has 13 amino acids. Germline V CDR1 and CDR2: SGHRS, YFSETQ. CDR3 sequence: CASSRPTGDGYTF. In DNA form, the CDR3 reads TGCGCCAGCAGCCGACCGACAGGGGATGGCTACACCTTC.

The sample holds one count of this clone. CDR3 coding DNA: TGTGCCAGCAGTGCGCGACTAGTTCAAGAGACCCAGTACTTC. Translating gives CASSARLVQETQYF. V usage is TRBV25-1 and J usage is TRBJ2-5, with a weak D call TRBD2 (6 bases). V lost 4 bases to trimming and J lost 2 bases, with 11 bases between them. Germline CDR1 reads MGHDK; CDR2 reads SYGVNS. The CDR3 is made up of 14 amino acids.

The rearrangement joins TRBV5-6 to TRBJ2-2; the D gene is possibly TRBD2 (6 bases). The CDR3 has 17 residues. Germline V gene lookup returns CDR1 SGHDT and CDR2 YYEEEE. V was shortened by 1 base and J by 5 bases, with 18 bases between the two germline ends. The CDR3, as DNA: TGTGCCAGCAGCTTGTATTCTGGGCAGGCGGGGACCGGGGAGCTGTTTTTT. This codes for CASSLYSGQAGTGELFF.

The CDR3 DNA is TGTGCCAGCAGCGGAGGATGGGTTCTCACTGAAGCTTTCTTT. The encoded protein is CASSGGWVLTEAFF. The chain is built from TRBV7-2 and TRBJ1-1, with D unresolved. V was shortened by 5 bases and J by 4 bases, with 14 bases between the two germline ends. The CDR3 is 14 residues long. The V gene's germline CDR1 is SGHTA and CDR2 FQGNSA.

The chain combines TRBV19 with TRBJ2-1, with 7 bases aligning to TRBD1. Germline V lookup: CDR1 LNHDA, CDR2 SQIVND (reference sequence). This CDR3 comprises 13 residues. V shed 7 bases and J 2 bases; nucleotides not matched to a gene: 2. CDR3: CASTGTAYNEQFF. The CDR3, as DNA: TGTGCCAGTACGGGGACAGCCTACAATGAGCAGTTCTTC. Variable domain in full (rest from reference TRBV19 and TRBJ2-1): DGGITQSPKYLFRKEGQNVTLSCEQNLNHDAMYWYRQDPGQGLRLIYYSQIVNDFQKGDIAEGYSVSREKKESFPLTVTSAQKNPTAFYLCASTGTAYNEQFFGPGTRLTVL.

The chain joins TRBV27 to TRBJ2-7, with D possibly TRBD1 on 6 matching bases. V dropped 3 bases and J dropped 4 bases, with 22 bases sitting between them. From germline, CDR1 is MNHEY and CDR2 SMNVEV (reference sequence). The length of the CDR3 is 17 residues. CDR3 in DNA: TGTGCCAGCAGTTTTTTTACAGGGCCATATTCTATATACGAGCAGTACTTC. Residues: CASSFFTGPYSIYEQYF.

This clone has just one count. The chain combines TRBV6-1 with TRBJ2-7; 11 bases line up with TRBD2. The CDR3 loop spans 15 amino acids. Germline assignment: CDR1 MNHNS and CDR2 SASEGT. Unmatched junction bases numbered 4, after V lost 2 bases and J lost 4 bases. The CDR3 DNA is TGTGCCAGCAGTGAATGGGGACTAGCGGTTTACGAGCAGTACTTC. This gives the protein CASSEWGLAVYEQYF.

This sequence joins TRBV7-9 and TRBJ2-7; 7 bases match TRBD2. With V trimmed by 5 bases and J by 6 bases, 7 bases remained unmatched. The CDR3 spans 13 residues. CDR1 and CDR2 (germline): SEHNR, FQNEAQ (reference sequence). CDR3 sequence (DNA): TGTGCCAGCAGCCGCAGCGGGGAGGCCGAGCAGTACTTC. Protein product: CASSRSGEAEQYF. Complete variable domain (other parts from reference TRBV7-9 and TRBJ2-7): DTGVSQNPRHKITKRGQNVTFRCDPISEHNRLYWYRQTLGQGPEFLTYFQNEAQLEKSRLLSDRFSAERPKGSFSTLEIQRTEQGDSAMYLCASSRSGEAEQYFGPGTRLTVT.

The chain has TRBV6-1 and TRBJ1-5; 9 nucleotides match TRBD1. CDR3 length: 15 residues. Germline CDR1 reads MNHNS; CDR2 reads SASEGT. V was pared by 4 bases and J by 4 bases, with 5 bases of the junction left unmatched. The chain's CDR3 is CASSGGQGLNQPQHF. Here the CDR3 DNA reads TGTGCCAGCAGTGGGGGACAGGGACTAAATCAGCCCCAGCATTTT.

This rearrangement joins TRBV4-3 to TRBJ1-4, with D unclear. The ends were cut back, 1 base at V and 4 bases at J, with 16 bases in the middle. The germline gives CDR1 LGHNA, CDR2 YSLEER. This CDR3 has 17 residues. CDR3 bases: TGCGCCAGCAGCCAAGGACAAAGCCCTAACGTTAATGAAAAACTGTTTTTT. Translated: CASSQGQSPNVNEKLFF.

Points on this clone: The junction departs from germline at one end; a sequencing error may be responsible. The rearrangement uses TRBV19 and TRBJ2-4; 10 nucleotides align to TRBD2. The CDR3 runs 17 residues. Germline V gene data show CDR1 as LNHDA and CDR2 as SQIVND (reference sequence). CDR3 bases: TGTGCCAGTACCACTAAGATAGCGGGAGGAGCCGAAAACATTCAGTACTTC. It is translated as CASTTKIAGGAENIQYF.

This clone was observed once. The V call is TRBV19, the J call TRBJ2-3, with 12 bases identical to TRBD2. The trim removed 5 bases at V and 0 bases at J, leaving 0 bases unmatched. Germline CDR1 reads LNHDA; CDR2 reads SQIVND (reference sequence). The CDR3 is 15 amino acids. CDR3 sequence: CASSGTSGSTDTQYF. CDR3 in DNA: TGTGCCAGTAGTGGGACTAGCGGGAGCACAGATACGCAGTATTTT.

This chain uses TRBV19 with TRBJ2-1; 10 nucleotides line up with TRBD2. This CDR3 has 18 residues. V lost 7 bases and J lost 3; bases outside the gene matches: 15. Germline values: CDR1 LNHDA, CDR2 SQIVND (reference sequence). CDR3 residues: CASTLTRASGRFYNEQFF. The CDR3, as DNA: TGTGCCAGTACCCTGACCCGAGCTAGCGGGAGATTCTACAATGAGCAGTTCTTC.

This chain links TRBV7-2 with TRBJ2-7, with 10 bases lining up with TRBD2. Germline trimming cut 5 bases from V and 2 bases from J; bases unmatched to any gene: 6. Germline-derived CDR1 and CDR2 are SGHTA and FQGNSA. The CDR3 covers 15 residues. DNA for the CDR3: TGTGCCAGCAGCCTGGGGACTAGCGTAACCTACGAGCAGTACTTC. This encodes CASSLGTSVTYEQYF.

The chain recombines TRBV4-2 with TRBJ2-3; 8 positions match TRBD1. CDR3 length equals 15 residues. Germline V gives CDR1 LGHNA, CDR2 YNFKEQ. V shed 2 bases and J 3 bases; nucleotides not matched to a gene: 4. DNA for the CDR3: TGTGCCAGCAGCCAACCGAACAGGGGGACAGATACGCAGTATTTT. Protein: CASSQPNRGTDTQYF.

The J gene is TRBJ1-5, the V gene TRBV5-6, with 9 bases identical to TRBD1. This CDR3 has 15 residues. Germline V gene lookup returns CDR1 SGHDT and CDR2 YYEEEE. Trimming removed 1 base from V and 5 bases from J; junction bases left unmatched: 4. As DNA, the CDR3 is TGTGCCAGCAGCTTGAGGGGACAGGGTTATCAGCCCCAGCATTTT. This encodes CASSLRGQGYQPQHF. Full variable domain (missing parts from reference TRBV5-6 and TRBJ1-5): DAGVTQSPTHLIKTRGQQVTLRCSPKSGHDTVSWYQQALGQGPQFIFQYYEEEERQRGNFPDRFSGHQFPNYSSELNVNALLLGDSALYLCASSLRGQGYQPQHFGDGTRLSIL.

This chain connects TRBV9 to TRBJ2-2; tentatively, D is TRBD2 (5 bases). The V gene lost 3 bases and the J gene lost 3 bases, with 15 bases spanning the gap. Germline CDR1 and CDR2: SGDLS and YYNGEE. CDR3 length equals 16 residues. In DNA, the CDR3 is TGTGCCAGCAGCGCAAGAGGACTCCTCTACACCGGGGAGCTGTTTTTT. Translation gives CASSARGLLYTGELFF.

This clone was seen only a few times. The V call is TRBV5-7, the J call TRBJ1-1, with 12 nucleotides matching TRBD1. TRBV5-7 is designated an ORF whose function remains uncertain. The CDR3 is 13 residues long. The trim removed 3 bases at V and 10 bases at J, leaving 4 bases unmatched. CDR3 DNA sequence: TGTGCCAGCAGCTGGGGACAGGGGGCGCGAGCTTTCTTT. This translates into CASSWGQGARAFF.

The chain links TRBV19 to TRBJ2-5; D may be TRBD1 (5 bases). The J call could be wrong; TRBJ2-7 is a better fit for the DNA end. Germline lookup yields CDR1 LNHDA and CDR2 SQIVND (reference sequence). The CDR3 covers 16 residues. The CDR3: CASSPQGWRQYYEQYF. Here the CDR3 DNA reads TGTGCCAGTAGTCCTCAGGGTTGGAGACAGTACTACGAGCAGTACTTC.

The chain has TRBV9 and TRBJ2-7; TRBD1 matches 9 bases. CDR3 length equals 12 residues. Germline loops: CDR1 SGDLS, CDR2 YYNGEE. Trimming took 5 bases from V and 6 from J; bases not matched to a gene: 3. CDR3 sequence: CASRGTGPEQYF. The CDR3 region has the DNA TGTGCCAGCAGGGGGACAGGGCCCGAGCAGTACTTC.

This chain's CDR3 is CSLVGGVAAQYF. Here the CDR3 DNA reads TGCAGCTTGGTTGGGGGGGTAGCAGCCCAGTACTTC. V is TRBV29-1 and J is TRBJ2-5; 7 nucleotides align to TRBD2. This CDR3 has 12 residues. V gave up 8 bases and J gave up 9 bases; unmatched junction bases: 12. Germline CDR1 SQVTM, CDR2 ANQGSEA.